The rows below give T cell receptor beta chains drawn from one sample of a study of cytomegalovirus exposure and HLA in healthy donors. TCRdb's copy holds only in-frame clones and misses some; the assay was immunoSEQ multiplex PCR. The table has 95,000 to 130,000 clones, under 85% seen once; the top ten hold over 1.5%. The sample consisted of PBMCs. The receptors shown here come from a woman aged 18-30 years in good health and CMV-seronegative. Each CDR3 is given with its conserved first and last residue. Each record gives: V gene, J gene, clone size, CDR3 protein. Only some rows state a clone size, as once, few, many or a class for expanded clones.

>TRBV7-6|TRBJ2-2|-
CASSLFSGGPNTGELFF
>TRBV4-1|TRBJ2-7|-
CASSQGGLTVYEQYF
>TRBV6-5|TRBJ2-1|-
CASSYPRGPGSNEQFF
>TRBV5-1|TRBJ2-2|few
CASSLRLGGGGPLNTGELFF
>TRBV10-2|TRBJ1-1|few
CATWAQPNTEAFF
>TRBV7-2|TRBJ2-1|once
CASSLLLEQFF
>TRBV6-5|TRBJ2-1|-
CASSFMGTRNEQFF
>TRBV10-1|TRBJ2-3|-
CASRRTSGDTDTQYF
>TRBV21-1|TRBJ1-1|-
CASSISTIPGQGCTEAFF
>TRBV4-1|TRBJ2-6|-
CASSQDGTGRANVLTF
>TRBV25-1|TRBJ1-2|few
CASSDGGVGYTF
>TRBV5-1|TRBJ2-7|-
CASSSAVEQYF
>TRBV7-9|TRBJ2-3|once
CASSSFEQLAGGGDTQYF
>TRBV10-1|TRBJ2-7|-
CASSERGTEQYF
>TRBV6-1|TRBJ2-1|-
CASSVAGGHNEQFF
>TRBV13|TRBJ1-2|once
CASSLEGTGGRSYGYTF
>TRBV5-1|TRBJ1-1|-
CASSLGDRGVGTEAFF